This T cell receptor beta chain is drawn from a study of control samples from healthy donors and cancer patients. This CDR3 comprises 14 residues. Deletions cut 3 bases from V and 3 bases from J, with 6 bases between. Germline values: CDR1 LGHDT, CDR2 YNNKEL (reference sequence). Assay used: immunoSEQ multiplex PCR; TCRdb lists only in-frame clones, some missing. Of about 57,000 clones listed, approximately 90% were seen once; the top ten hold roughly 0.91%. This rearrangement joins TRBV3-1 (or the pseudogene TRBV3-2) to TRBJ2-6; D is unclear. Sequencing used PBMCs. The sequence was collected from a man in his thirties or forties with colorectal cancer. The CDR3: CASSHHNGANVLTF. The CDR3 nucleotides are TGTGCCAGCAGCCATCATAATGGGGCCAACGTCCTGACTTTC.